This T cell receptor beta chain was profiled in a study of PD-1 blockade in classical Hodgkin lymphoma. Study conclusions and caveats: CD4+ but not CD8+ TCR diversity rose significantly by C4D1. Underlying causes for the observed repertoire differences were not defined, possibly disease activity or prior therapy.

As regards this clone: Its specificity is not known.

Each and every patient relapsed after autologous stem cell transplantation, and patients got differing brentuximab vedotin exposure. The CDR3 covers 15 residues. Germline V lookup: CDR1 KGHSH, CDR2 LQKENI. V lost 6 bases and J lost 3, with 17 bases in between. Libraries were prepared by immunoSEQ multiplex PCR; TCRdb keeps only in-frame clonotypes and omits some of them. Counted here are 45,000 to 50,000 clones, about three quarters occurring once; the ten biggest clones make up approximately 23%. The TCR originated in a human donor with classical Hodgkin lymphoma. The V call is TRBV18, the J call TRBJ1-2; perhaps TRBD1 as D (5 bases). The specimen comprised peripheral blood mononuclear cells (PBMCs), sampled before the second cycle of nivolumab. CDR3 loop: CASSPSGGADYGYTF. CDR3 in DNA: TGTGCCAGCTCCCCTTCAGGAGGGGCGGACTATGGCTACACCTTC.